A single sample is the source of the 27 T cell receptor beta chains below, sequenced in a study of T cell repertoires in cytomegalovirus infection. TCRdb re-called the reads through MiXCR, storing one row per CDR3 protein. The data show some 350,000 distinct CDR3 sequences, around 18% seen once. Material for sequencing was PBMCs. The receptors were gathered from a human donor in good health (CMV status not recorded). Some clones in this sample may be carry-over from other donors' samples.

Only a few counts were recorded for this clonotype. The J gene is TRBJ2-1, the V gene TRBV7-2, with D maybe TRBD1 (5 bases). CDR1 SGHTA and CDR2 FQGNSA come from the germline V gene. CDR3 size: 16 residues. Trimming pared 6 bases from V and 0 bases from J, leaving 15 bases between. The CDR3 region is CASRVDSDNSYNEQFF. The CDR3 DNA reads as TGTGCCAGCAGAGTTGACAGCGACAACTCCTACAATGAGCAGTTCTTC.

There are many counts of this clonotype. The V gene is TRBV7-2, the J gene TRBJ1-2; tentative D call: TRBD1 (5 bases). The CDR3 totals 13 residues. V dropped 5 bases and J dropped 3 bases, with 10 bases sitting between them. In germline, CDR1 is SGHTA, CDR2 FQGNSA. The CDR3 DNA reads as TGTGCCAGCAGCCTAGACAGCTACTATGGCTACACCTTC. Protein product: CASSLDSYYGYTF.

CDR3 in DNA: TGTGCCATCAGTGACTCCCCTGAGCAGTTCTTC. Translating gives CAISDSPEQFF. The J gene is TRBJ2-1, the V gene TRBV10-3, with D unresolved. The CDR3 runs to 11 residues. Trimming left V 3 bases short and J 9 bases short, with 6 bases between. The germline V gene encodes CDR1 ENHRY and CDR2 SYGVKD.

The sample holds one count of this clonotype. A much more abundant neighbour one base away suggests this may be a read error. This chain uses TRBV7-2 with TRBJ1-2; no clear D. The CDR3 length is 13 residues. Germline assignment: CDR1 SGHTA and CDR2 FQGNSA. The V end was cut by 5 bases, the J end by 5 bases, with 12 bases between. The CDR3, as DNA: TGTGCCAGCAGCCCTTGTGGGTCATATGGCTACACCTTC. Protein sequence: CASSPCGSYGYTF.

This clonotype was seen a handful of times. This rearrangement joins TRBV15 to TRBJ1-2; D is ambiguous. The V gene lost 0 bases and the J gene lost 1 base, with 12 bases spanning the gap. There are 16 residues in the CDR3. Germline-derived CDR1 and CDR2 are LNHNV and YYDKDF (reference sequence). The CDR3 nucleotides are TGTGCCACCAGCAGAGATACAGATGCCCTTAACTATGGCTACACCTTC. Translation: CATSRDTDALNYGYTF.

At least ten counts were recorded for this clonotype. This sequence joins TRBV7-2 and TRBJ2-3, with D unclear. Per the germline V gene, CDR1 is SGHTA and CDR2 is FQGNSA. The length of the CDR3 is 13 residues. Trimming shortened V by 2 bases and J by 0 bases, and 3 bases separated the two germline ends. CDR3 sequence: CASSLPSTDTQYF. DNA for the CDR3: TGTGCCAGCAGCTTACCTAGCACAGATACGCAGTATTTT.

The chain has TRBV7-9 and TRBJ1-4; 7 bases agree with TRBD1. The germline gives CDR1 SEHNR, CDR2 FQNEAQ (reference sequence). Losses at the gene ends were 1 base for V and 7 bases for J; bases not matched to a gene: 9. CDR3 length equals 16 residues. CDR3 bases: TGTGCCAGCAGCTTAGTAATTACCCCAGGGGGTGAAAAACTGTTTTTT. Its translation is CASSLVITPGGEKLFF.

This clonotype was observed a few times. The chain links TRBV15 to TRBJ1-6; no firm D call. Germline V gene lookup returns CDR1 LNHNV and CDR2 YYDKDF (reference sequence). The ends were cut back, 8 bases at V and 0 bases at J, with 5 bases in the middle. The CDR3 has 13 amino acids. DNA of the CDR3: TGTGCCACCGCAAACTCCTATAATTCACCCCTCCACTTT. Translating it yields CATANSYNSPLHF.

This clonotype was detected a few times. V and J are TRBV12-3 or TRBV12-4 and TRBJ1-5; D gene uncertain. CDR3 length: 18 amino acids. V gave up 3 bases and J gave up 0 bases, with 18 bases separating them. CDR3 protein: CASSFLWQHRVSNQPQHF. The CDR3 nucleotides are TGTGCCAGCAGTTTTCTCTGGCAACATCGAGTTAGCAATCAGCCCCAGCATTTT.

This rearrangement joins TRBV7-8 to TRBJ2-7, with 8 bases fitting TRBD1. V was clipped by 7 bases and J by 4 bases; unmatched bases: 9. This CDR3 is 14 amino acids long. The germline gives CDR1 SGHVS, CDR2 FQNEAQ. The CDR3 coding sequence is TGTGCCAGCACCCCAGCAGGGGGCGGGTACGAGCAGTACTTC. Its protein product is CASTPAGGGYEQYF.

This clonotype was detected many times. The chain carries TRBV11-1 and TRBJ1-1, with D maybe TRBD1 (5 bases). The length of the CDR3 is 14 residues. The germline V gene has CDR1 SGHAT and CDR2 FQDESV (reference sequence). V was cut by 1 base and J by 4 bases, with 10 bases left in between. CDR3 DNA: TGTGCCAGCAGCTTAGAACGGGACGGCACTGAAGCTTTCTTT. This translates into CASSLERDGTEAFF.

This clonotype came up many times. The chain joins TRBV7-9 to TRBJ1-1; 10 bases match TRBD1. From germline, CDR1 is SEHNR and CDR2 FQNEAQ (reference sequence). J was trimmed by 4 bases and V by 5 bases; bases with no gene match: 10. This CDR3 is built from 16 residues. CDR3 sequence reads: CASSTPGQGRSTEAFF. As DNA, the CDR3 is TGTGCCAGCAGCACACCGGGACAGGGGAGAAGCACTGAAGCTTTCTTT.

This clonotype occurred many times. V gene TRBV7-9 combines with J gene TRBJ2-1; 7 nucleotides agree with TRBD2. CDR3 size: 15 residues. J gave up 13 bases and V 5 bases, and 17 bases lay outside the gene matches. CDR1 and CDR2 from the germline V gene are SEHNR and FQNEAQ (reference sequence). CDR3 DNA: TGTGCCAGCAGCACGTCCCTAGCGGCGCCCGTCTCTCAGTTCTTC. Encoded protein: CASSTSLAAPVSQFF.

This chain links TRBV7-9 with TRBJ1-4, with D maybe TRBD1 (5 bases). Germline V gene sequence: CDR1 SEHNR, CDR2 FQNEAQ (reference sequence). The CDR3 consists of 14 residues. V was clipped by 2 bases and J by 7 bases, with 11 bases between them. This CDR3 is CASSLRGSIEKLFF. The CDR3 region has the DNA TGTGCCAGCAGCTTACGGGGGTCAATTGAAAAACTGTTTTTT.

The table lists this clonotype with many counts. The chain has TRBV11-2 and TRBJ2-3; 7 nucleotides agree with TRBD2. The trim removed 5 bases at V and 2 bases at J, leaving 13 bases unmatched. The CDR3 has 17 residues. Germline V gene data show CDR1 as SGHAT and CDR2 as FQNNGV. CDR3 DNA: TGTGCCAGCAGCCCCTCCCTGAGACTAGCCCTCACAGATACGCAGTATTTT. Amino acid sequence: CASSPSLRLALTDTQYF.

This sequence joins TRBV20-1 and TRBJ1-5; D is ambiguous. Looked up from germline, CDR1 is DFQATT and CDR2 is SNEGSKA (reference sequence). V was cut by 4 bases and J by 1 base, with 14 bases left in between. The CDR3 extends over 15 amino acids. The CDR3 nucleotides are TGCAGTGCTACTATGACCGCCTGGAGCAATCAGCCCCAGCATTTT. This encodes CSATMTAWSNQPQHF.

Only a few counts were recorded for this clonotype. This chain connects TRBV27 to TRBJ2-4; D ambiguous. Deletions cut 5 bases from V and 0 bases from J, with 26 bases between. Germline CDR1 and CDR2: MNHEY and SMNVEV (reference sequence). The CDR3 runs to 20 residues. In DNA form, the CDR3 reads TGTGCCAGCAGTCGAACGGTCGCGCATAATTCACAACTAGCCAAAAACATTCAGTACTTC. This encodes CASSRTVAHNSQLAKNIQYF.

The chain has TRBV6-5 and TRBJ2-2; TRBD2 aligns across 13 bases. V shed 5 bases and J 1 base; nucleotides not matched to a gene: 1. The CDR3 sequence is 16 residues long. Germline loops: CDR1 MNHEY, CDR2 SVGAGI. The CDR3 DNA sequence: TGTGCCAGCAGTACTAGCGGGAGGGAGAACACCGGGGAGCTGTTTTTT. This gives the protein CASSTSGRENTGELFF.

This clonotype was seen at least ten times. The chain combines TRBV7-6 with TRBJ2-2, with 7 bases fitting TRBD2. The CDR3 has 15 residues. V was clipped by 3 bases and J by 0 bases; unmatched bases: 1. Germline V gene data show CDR1 as SGHVS and CDR2 as FNYEAQ. CDR3 DNA: TGTGCCAGCAGCTTTAGCGGGTCGAACACCGGGGAGCTGTTTTTT. Its protein is CASSFSGSNTGELFF.

In this sample, this clonotype turned up a few times. The chain recombines TRBV7-9 with TRBJ2-3, with 10 bases fitting TRBD2. Per the germline V gene, CDR1 is SEHNR and CDR2 is FQNEAQ (reference sequence). There are 16 residues in the CDR3. J gave up 2 bases and V 5 bases, and 7 bases lay outside the gene matches. The chain's CDR3 is CASSPAAGGPTDTQYF. The CDR3 DNA sequence: TGTGCCAGCAGCCCTGCAGCGGGAGGGCCCACAGATACGCAGTATTTT.

This clonotype occurred many times. The chain has TRBV12-3 or TRBV12-4 and TRBJ2-3, with 8 bases fitting TRBD2. The CDR3 spans 15 residues. After removal of 6 bases from V and 2 bases from J, the junction contained 7 bases not matched to a gene. The CDR3 protein is CASRRGGGFTDTQYF. In nucleotides, the CDR3 is TGTGCCAGCAGACGGGGCGGGGGGTTCACAGATACGCAGTATTTT.

In this sample, this clonotype turned up a few times. The genes are TRBV12-3 or TRBV12-4 and TRBJ2-1; 7 positions agree with TRBD2. This CDR3 has 13 amino acids. V shed 10 bases, J shed 10 bases, and the junction held 13 bases outside the gene matches. The CDR3 DNA reads TGTGCCACCCGGCCTAGCGGCCGACCCGAGCAGTTCTTC. Translation: CATRPSGRPEQFF.

This clonotype was observed at least ten times. The rearrangement joins TRBV7-6 to TRBJ2-1; no clear D gene. This CDR3 has 11 amino acids. Germline V gene data show CDR1 as SGHVS and CDR2 as FNYEAQ. V shed 3 bases and J shed 7 bases, with 4 bases lying between them. In DNA, the CDR3 is TGTGCCAGCAGCTTGGCGAATGAGCAGTTCTTC. Translated, it gives CASSLANEQFF.

This clonotype showed up just once. The rearrangement links TRBV14 to TRBJ2-7, with a weak D call TRBD2 (6 bases). The CDR3 sequence is 16 residues long. Per the germline V gene, CDR1 is SGHDN and CDR2 is FVKESK. V lost 4 bases to trimming and J lost 3 bases, with 19 bases between them. CDR3 bases: TGTGCCAGCAGCCCACGAGACTGGTTGGGGGGCTACGAGCAGTACTTC. Encoded protein: CASSPRDWLGGYEQYF.

This clonotype was seen more than once but under ten times. The rearrangement uses TRBV4-1 and TRBJ2-3; D gene unclear. The V gene lost 0 bases and the J gene lost 8 bases, with 12 bases spanning the gap. Germline-derived CDR1 and CDR2 are MGHRA and YSYEKL. CDR3 length: 14 residues. The CDR3 region is CASSQESLGGTQYF. The CDR3 nucleotides are TGCGCCAGCAGCCAAGAGAGCCTGGGTGGTACGCAGTATTTT.

This clonotype was detected many times. This chain's CDR3 is CASSLNVVGEKLFF. CDR3 in DNA: TGTGCCAGCAGCTTGAACGTCGTCGGTGAAAAACTGTTTTTT. The V and J genes are TRBV7-2 and TRBJ1-4; D unclear. CDR1 and CDR2 from the germline V gene are SGHTA and FQGNSA. V shed 3 bases and J shed 7 bases, with 12 bases lying between them. The CDR3 is 14 amino acids.

This clonotype was seen a few times. The chain joins TRBV9 to TRBJ2-2; no firm D call. The CDR3 length is 13 residues. Trimming took 0 bases from V and 7 from J, leaving 7 bases between them. Germline lookup yields CDR1 SGDLS and CDR2 YYNGEE. CDR3 in amino acids: CASSVVGGGELFF. CDR3 coding DNA: TGTGCCAGCAGCGTAGTCGGCGGCGGGGAGCTGTTTTTT. Using reference TRBV9 and TRBJ2-2 for the parts outside the CDR3, the full variable domain is DSGVTQTPKHLITATGQRVTLRCSPRSGDLSVYWYQQSLDQGLQFLIQYYNGEERAKGNILERFSAQQFPDLHSELNLSSLELGDSALYFCASSVVGGGELFFGEGSRLTVL.